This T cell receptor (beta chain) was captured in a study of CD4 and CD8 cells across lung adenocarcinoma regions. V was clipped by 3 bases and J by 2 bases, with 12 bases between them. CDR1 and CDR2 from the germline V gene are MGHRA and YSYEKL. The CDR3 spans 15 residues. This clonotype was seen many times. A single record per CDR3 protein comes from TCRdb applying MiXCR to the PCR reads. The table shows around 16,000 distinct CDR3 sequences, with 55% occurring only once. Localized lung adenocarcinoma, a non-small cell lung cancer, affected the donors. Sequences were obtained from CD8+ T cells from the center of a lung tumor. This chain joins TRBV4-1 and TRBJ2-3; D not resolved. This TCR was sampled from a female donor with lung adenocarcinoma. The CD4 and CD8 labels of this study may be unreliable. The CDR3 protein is CASSHSTGSTDTQYF. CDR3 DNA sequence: TGCGCCAGCAGCCATTCGACTGGATCCACAGATACGCAGTATTTT.